These T cell receptor beta chains were read from a single sample in a study of response to subunit inactivated influenza vaccine. TCRdb passed the RT-PCR reads through MiXCR, listing each CDR3 protein once. The sample has about 780,000 distinct CDR3 sequences, approximately 17% seen once; the top ten hold roughly 11%. This specimen was PBMCs from blood, taken 5 days after vaccination. The receptor set was obtained from a man aged 45 to 65 who received an inactivated influenza vaccine. Both conserved end residues are part of each CDR3. A D gene is named only where the DNA matches it firmly. Size values are once, few and many counts, or a class for expanded clones, and some rows have none.

>TRBJ2-2|few|TRBV9|.
CASSAGQQNTGELFF
TGTGCCAGCAGCGCCGGACAGCAGAACACCGGGGAGCTGTTTTTT
>TRBJ2-5|.|TRBV29-1|TRBD1
CSVEDPIPQGETQYF
TGCAGCGTTGAAGATCCTATCCCACAGGGGGAGACCCAGTACTTC
>TRBJ1-6|.|TRBV20-1|TRBD1
CSAAGQNNSPLHF
TGCAGTGCCGCGGGACAGAATAATTCACCCCTCCACTTT
>TRBJ2-2|few|TRBV10-3|.
CAISGYTGELFF
TGTGCCATCAGTGGTTACACCGGGGAGCTGTTTTTT
>TRBJ2-3|many|TRBV29-1|.
CSVEWQNTDTQYF
TGCAGCGTTGAGTGGCAGAACACAGATACGCAGTATTTT
>TRBJ1-5|many|TRBV29-1|.
CSVLGGPNQPQHF
TGCAGCGTCCTGGGGGGTCCCAATCAGCCCCAGCATTTT
>TRBJ1-2|few|TRBV28|TRBD1
CASSLAGQGFSGYGYTF
TGTGCCAGCAGTTTAGCTGGACAGGGGTTTTCGGGCTATGGCTACACCTTC
>TRBJ2-5|.|TRBV19|.
CASSPGRNVETQYF
TGTGCCAGTAGCCCGGGGAGGAACGTAGAGACCCAGTACTTC
>TRBJ2-2|.|TRBV28|.
CASTKPNTGELFF
TGTGCCAGCACTAAGCCGAACACCGGGGAGCTGTTTTTT
>TRBJ2-7|few|TRBV29-1|TRBD1
CSVEDQGDSTYEQYF
TGCAGCGTTGAAGATCAGGGGGACAGCACCTACGAGCAGTACTTC
>TRBJ1-4|.|TRBV30|TRBD1
CAWKKTGFGEKLFF
TGTGCCTGGAAAAAGACAGGGTTTGGGGAAAAACTGTTTTTT
>TRBJ2-1|.|TRBV19|TRBD2
CASSRTSGSGYNEQFF
TGTGCCAGTAGTAGAACTAGCGGGAGCGGCTACAATGAGCAGTTCTTC
>TRBJ2-1|few|TRBV7-2|TRBD1
CASRPYRDSTYNEQFF
TGTGCCAGCAGACCATACCGGGACAGCACCTACAATGAGCAGTTCTTC
>TRBJ2-5|.|TRBV20-1|TRBD2
CSAHDSGRGGETQYF
TGCAGTGCCCACGATAGCGGGAGAGGGGGAGAGACCCAGTACTTC
>TRBJ2-3|few|TRBV20-1|TRBD2
CSARDNGRATDTQYF
TGCAGTGCTAGAGATAACGGGAGGGCCACAGATACGCAGTATTTT
>TRBJ1-2|.|TRBV5-1|.
CASSLTGEMVIGGYTF
TGCGCCAGCAGCTTGACGGGGGAAATGGTGATCGGCGGCTACACCTTC
>TRBJ1-1|.|TRBV20-1|.
CSAFRTEEAFF
TGCAGTGCTTTTAGGACAGAAGAAGCTTTCTTT
>TRBJ1-1|few|TRBV12-3/TRBV12-4|.
CASRLTGSTEAFF
TGTGCCAGCAGGTTGACAGGCTCCACTGAAGCTTTCTTT
>TRBJ1-6|.|TRBV20-1|.
CSASFRSSYNSPLHF
TGCAGTGCTAGCTTCAGGAGCTCCTATAATTCACCCCTCCACTTT
>TRBJ2-7|many|TRBV6-2/TRBV6-3|.
CATAQTYEQYF
TGTGCCACCGCACAAACCTACGAGCAGTACTTC
>TRBJ2-7|.|TRBV7-3|.
CASSPEPGQFREQYF
TGTGCCAGCAGCCCCGAGCCGGGACAATTCCGGGAGCAGTACTTC
>TRBJ1-2|few|TRBV25-1|.
CASSVGVNYGYTF
TGTGCCAGCAGTGTGGGGGTTAACTATGGCTACACCTTC
>TRBJ2-5|.|TRBV24-1|TRBD1
CATSDSWGQGVGGQETQYF
TGTGCCACCAGTGATTCTTGGGGACAGGGTGTTGGAGGCCAAGAGACCCAGTACTTC
>TRBJ2-3|.|TRBV4-2|TRBD2
CASSPPTSGTDTQYF
TGTGCCAGCAGCCCCCCGACTAGCGGCACAGATACGCAGTATTTT
>TRBJ2-7|few|TRBV20-1|TRBD1
CSARAGGRGFYEQYF
TGCAGTGCTAGAGCAGGGGGCAGGGGATTCTACGAGCAGTACTTC
>TRBJ2-7|.|TRBV25-1|.
CASSLKVSKQYF
TGTGCCAGCAGTCTAAAGGTTTCGAAGCAGTACTTC
>TRBJ2-5|few|TRBV5-1|.
CASSLESAQETQYF
TGCGCCAGCAGCTTGGAAAGTGCCCAAGAGACCCAGTACTTC
>TRBJ2-5|few|TRBV18|TRBD1
CASSPTDRGGTQYF
TGTGCCAGCTCACCAACTGACAGGGGAGGGACCCAGTACTTC
>TRBJ1-2|.|TRBV5-1|.
CASSLESGSYGYTF
TGCGCCAGCAGCTTGGAGTCGGGGAGCTATGGCTACACCTTC
>TRBJ2-1|.|TRBV7-3|.
CASSLLATMGYNEQFF
TGTGCCAGCAGCTTGCTGGCGACCATGGGATACAATGAGCAGTTCTTC
>TRBJ2-1|.|TRBV7-9|TRBD2
CASSSRTSGSVYNEQFF
TGTGCCAGCAGCTCGAGGACTAGCGGGAGTGTCTACAATGAGCAGTTCTTC
>TRBJ2-3|few|TRBV6-2/TRBV6-3|.
CASSHRAKDTQYF
TGTGCCAGCAGTCACCGGGCGAAAGATACGCAGTATTTT
>TRBJ2-6|.|TRBV13|.
CASSVFGQRLSGANVLTF
TGTGCCAGCAGCGTATTTGGACAACGCCTCTCTGGGGCCAACGTCCTGACTTTC
>TRBJ2-1|.|TRBV27|TRBD2
CASSLLASGNPYNEQFF
TGTGCCAGCAGTTTATTGGCTAGCGGGAACCCCTACAATGAGCAGTTCTTC
>TRBJ1-3|.|TRBV4-1|.
CASSQVGLRSGNTIYF
TGCGCCAGCAGCCAAGTGGGACTGCGCTCTGGAAACACCATATATTTT
>TRBJ1-6|few|TRBV25-1|TRBD1
CASSGNRDRDSWVLHF
TGTGCCAGCAGTGGGAACCGGGACAGGGATTCTTGGGTCCTCCACTTT
>TRBJ1-4|few|TRBV29-1|.
CSVEDLKEKLFF
TGCAGCGTTGAAGATCTTAAAGAAAAACTGTTTTTT
>TRBJ2-1|.|TRBV5-1|.
CASSLATSLNEQFF
TGCGCCAGCAGCTTGGCGACTTCTCTCAATGAGCAGTTCTTC
>TRBJ1-4|many|TRBV7-9|.
CASSEIGEKLFF
TGTGCCAGCAGTGAGATCGGGGAAAAACTGTTTTTT
>TRBJ2-4|.|TRBV12-3/TRBV12-4|.
CASSPFRLAKNIQYF
TGTGCCAGCAGCCCGTTTCGGCTAGCCAAAAACATTCAGTACTTC
>TRBJ2-5|.|TRBV5-6|TRBD2
CASSSGLAGDEYF
TGTGCCAGCAGCTCGGGACTAGCGGGGGACGAGTACTTC
>TRBJ2-7|few|TRBV12-3/TRBV12-4|TRBD2
CASSHSGGLSYEQYF
TGTGCCAGCAGCCATAGCGGGGGGCTTTCCTACGAGCAGTACTTC
>TRBJ2-7|.|TRBV18|.
CASSPGNYEQYF
TGTGCCAGCTCACCGGGTAATTACGAGCAGTACTTC